The 13 T cell receptor beta chains presented below share a single source sample, sequenced in a study of cytomegalovirus exposure and HLA in healthy donors. The PCR made use of 60 Vbeta and 13 Jbeta primers. The assay was immunoSEQ multiplex PCR, and TCRdb's table has in-frame clones only and misses some. This sample has 80,000 to 95,000 clones, with roughly four fifths found just once. Sequencing was performed on PBMCs. These receptors were obtained from a young woman in good health and CMV-seropositive.

This clone was observed once. This rearrangement joins TRBV7-3 to TRBJ2-5, with a weak D call TRBD2 (7 bases). Trimming cost V 0 bases and J 3 bases, with 8 bases left between them. This CDR3 contains 14 residues. Germline V gives CDR1 SGHTA, CDR2 FQGTGA. The CDR3 bases are TGTGCCAGCAGCTTAACAGGGGGGGAAGAGACCCAGTACTTC. Its translation is CASSLTGGEETQYF.

The V call is TRBV7-9, the J call TRBJ2-2; maybe TRBD1 (5 bases). Trimming took off 1 base at V and 4 bases at J, with 7 bases between the two ends. The germline gives CDR1 SEHNR, CDR2 FQNEAQ (reference sequence). The CDR3 runs to 14 residues. The CDR3 protein is CASSLGGATGELFF. As DNA, the CDR3 is TGTGCCAGCAGCTTAGGGGGCGCCACCGGGGAGCTGTTTTTT.

V and J are TRBV19 and TRBJ2-7; D is possibly TRBD1 (6 bases). From germline, CDR1 is LNHDA and CDR2 SQIVND (reference sequence). The V end was cut by 4 bases, the J end by 5 bases, with 12 bases between. CDR3 size: 13 residues. The CDR3 DNA follows: TGTGCCAGTAGTAAACATACAGGGAACGAGCAGTACTTC. Translation: CASSKHTGNEQYF.

The gene calls are TRBV14 and TRBJ1-1; 9 bases are a match to TRBD1. Unmatched junction bases numbered 6, after V lost 4 bases and J lost 0 bases. The germline CDR1 and CDR2 sequences are SGHDN and FVKESK. The CDR3 runs to 16 residues. The CDR3 reads CASSPWTGAMNTEAFF. The CDR3 DNA sequence: TGTGCCAGCAGCCCCTGGACAGGGGCCATGAACACTGAAGCTTTCTTT.

CDR3 amino acids: CASSSGDGYTF. In nucleotides, the CDR3 is TGTGCCAGCAGCTCGGGGGATGGCTACACCTTC. This sequence joins TRBV7-8 and TRBJ1-2; D is perhaps TRBD1 (5 bases). This CDR3 comprises 11 residues. The ends were cut back, 4 bases at V and 6 bases at J, with 6 bases in the middle. Germline V lookup: CDR1 SGHVS, CDR2 FQNEAQ. Variable domain in full (rest from reference TRBV7-8 and TRBJ1-2): GAGVSQSPRYKVAKRGQDVALRCDPISGHVSLFWYQQALGQGPEFLTYFQNEAQLDKSGLPSDRFFAERPEGSVSTLKIQRTQQEDSAVYLCASSSGDGYTFGSGTRLTVV.

The genes are TRBV5-1 and TRBJ2-1, with 8 bases aligning to TRBD2. Germline assignment: CDR1 SGHRS and CDR2 YFSETQ. The CDR3 runs 12 residues. V lost 6 bases to trimming and J lost 9 bases; unmatched junction nucleotides: 5. The CDR3 region has the DNA TGCGCCAGCACACTCGGGGGGGCTGAGCAGTTCTTC. Protein product: CASTLGGAEQFF.

The chain carries TRBV5-1 and TRBJ2-1; 9 nucleotides agree with TRBD2. V gave up 3 bases and J gave up 4 bases; unmatched junction bases: 5. CDR1 is SGHRS, CDR2 YFSETQ, per germline. The CDR3 is 15 residues long. The CDR3 sequence: CASSSTSGRYNEQFF. CDR3 bases: TGCGCCAGCAGCTCAACTAGCGGGCGATACAATGAGCAGTTCTTC.

This clone was recorded a few times. V usage is TRBV19 and J usage is TRBJ2-5; D uncertain. CDR1 and CDR2 from the germline V gene are LNHDA and SQIVND (reference sequence). CDR3 size: 13 residues. V lost 7 bases to trimming and J lost 2 bases, with 11 bases between them. The CDR3 coding sequence is TGTGCCAGTAAAAATCAGAATCAAGAGACCCAGTACTTC. It yields the protein CASKNQNQETQYF.

V and J are TRBV30 and TRBJ1-5, with D possibly matching TRBD1 (6 bases). Germline assignment: CDR1 GTSNPN and CDR2 SVGIG (reference sequence). The CDR3 runs 13 residues. V was shortened by 3 bases and J by 7 bases, with 13 bases between the two germline ends. This CDR3 reads CAWSNTDRQPQHF. The CDR3 region has the DNA TGTGCCTGGAGCAATACCGACAGGCAGCCCCAGCATTTT.

The chain joins TRBV5-6 to TRBJ2-7; TRBD1 might be the D (6 bases). This CDR3 is 13 amino acids long. The ends were cut back, 2 bases at V and 1 base at J, with 7 bases in the middle. The V gene's germline CDR1 is SGHDT and CDR2 YYEEEE. As DNA, the CDR3 is TGTGCCAGCAGCTTACAGGGTTCCTACGAGCAGTACTTC. Its protein is CASSLQGSYEQYF.

The chain is built from TRBV18 and TRBJ2-7; possible D gene TRBD2, 6 bases. Germline V gene data show CDR1 as KGHSH and CDR2 as LQKENI. The CDR3 sequence is 12 residues long. The V gene lost 3 bases and the J gene lost 5 bases, with 8 bases spanning the gap. The CDR3 region is CASSPTGDEQYF. The CDR3 nucleotides are TGTGCCAGCTCACCGACGGGGGACGAGCAGTACTTC.

The chain is built from TRBV28 and TRBJ1-2; TRBD1 matches 9 bases. The germline CDR1 and CDR2 sequences are MDHEN and SYDVKM. The CDR3 runs 15 residues. Losses at the gene ends were 2 bases for V and 3 bases for J; bases not matched to a gene: 4. The DNA for the CDR3 is TGTGCCAGCAGTTTAGGGGGGACAGGGTACTATGGCTACACCTTC. This sequence encodes CASSLGGTGYYGYTF.

This chain connects TRBV6-5 to TRBJ2-5; 12 positions match TRBD2. CDR3 size: 15 residues. Germline CDR1 and CDR2: MNHEY and SVGAGI. With V trimmed by 6 bases and J by 1 base, 3 bases remained unmatched. In DNA, the CDR3 is TGTGCCAGCAGGGCTAGCGGGGGGGCCCAAGAGACCCAGTACTTC. It specifies CASRASGGAQETQYF.